This is a list of T cell receptor beta chains from one sample in a study of T cell responses to AZD1222 COVID-19 vaccine. Assay used: immunoSEQ multiplex PCR; TCRdb lists only in-frame clones, some missing. This sample has tens of thousands of clones, with roughly 90% found just once. Sequencing was performed on peripheral blood, taken 28 days after the second AZD1222 dose. The receptors here all came from an adult who received the AZD1222 COVID-19 vaccine. The CDR3 runs from the conserved cysteine through the conserved F or W. The D gene is left open where the match is weak. Size values are once, few and many counts, or a class for expanded clones, and some rows have none.

. | TRBD2 | TRBJ2-1 | TRBV7-9 | CASSSTSGRIDEQFF | TGTGCCAGCAGTTCGACTAGCGGGAGGATAGATGAGCAGTTCTTC
once | TRBD2 | TRBJ2-3 | TRBV5-1 | CASSLDGRGTDTQYF | TGCGCCAGCAGCTTGGATGGGAGGGGCACAGATACGCAGTATTTT
. | . | TRBJ2-7 | TRBV10-3 | CAIPMHGSSYEQYF | TGTGCCATCCCCATGCACGGAAGCTCCTACGAGCAGTACTTC
. | TRBD1 | TRBJ1-2 | TRBV5-1 | CASSRTGTGGVRISNYGYTF | TGCGCCAGCAGCCGAACCGGGACAGGGGGTGTTCGAATTAGTAACTATGGCTACACCTTC
. | . | TRBJ1-5 | TRBV5-1 | CASSPEGNQPQHF | TGCGCCAGCAGCCCGGAAGGGAATCAGCCCCAGCATTTT
once | . | TRBJ2-1 | TRBV10-1 | CASSDSEGSSSYNEQFF | TGCGCCAGCAGTGACTCGGAAGGGTCCAGCTCCTACAATGAGCAGTTCTTC
. | TRBD2 | TRBJ2-7 | TRBV4-1 | CATPGLANRRNSYEQYF | TGCGCCACCCCGGGACTAGCGAACCGGCGGAACTCCTACGAGCAGTACTTC
. | . | TRBJ1-1 | TRBV19 | CASSYRGGGITEAFF | TGTGCCAGTAGTTATAGGGGTGGAGGGATCACTGAAGCTTTCTTT
. | . | TRBJ2-7 | TRBV14 | CASSRLKGPYYEQYF | TGTGCCAGCAGCCGACTCAAAGGCCCCTACTACGAGCAGTACTTC
. | TRBD2 | TRBJ2-1 | TRBV6-4 | CASSAASGGNEQFF | TGTGCCAGCAGTGCGGCTAGCGGGGGGAATGAGCAGTTCTTC
. | . | TRBJ1-1 | TRBV3-1/TRBV3-2 | CASSQGRDTEAFF | TGTGCCAGCAGCCAAGGCAGGGACACTGAAGCTTTCTTT
. | TRBD2 | TRBJ2-7 | TRBV2 | CASRASGANSYEQYF | TGTGCCAGCAGAGCGAGCGGGGCGAACTCCTACGAGCAGTACTTC
. | . | TRBJ1-5 | TRBV5-1 | CASSLAGDSNQPQHF | TGCGCCAGCAGCTTGGCGGGGGATAGCAATCAGCCCCAGCATTTT
once | TRBD2 | TRBJ2-7 | TRBV5-1 | CASSPTSGRASQQYF | TGCGCCAGCAGTCCGACTAGCGGGAGGGCCAGTCAGCAGTACTTC
. | . | TRBJ2-1 | TRBV6-4 | CASSDSLVSSYNEQFF | TGTGCCAGCAGTGACTCGTTAGTGAGCTCCTACAATGAGCAGTTCTTC
. | . | TRBJ2-2 | TRBV28 | CASSPRTGGWRGTGELFF | TGTGCCAGCAGTCCCAGGACTGGAGGGTGGAGAGGAACCGGGGAGCTGTTTTTT
. | . | TRBJ1-5 | TRBV9 | CASSELGGLRWPQHF | TGTGCCAGCAGCGAACTCGGAGGGCTCAGGTGGCCCCAGCATTTT
. | . | TRBJ2-7 | TRBV14 | CASRGVSYEQYF | TGTGCCAGCAGAGGAGTTTCCTACGAGCAGTACTTC